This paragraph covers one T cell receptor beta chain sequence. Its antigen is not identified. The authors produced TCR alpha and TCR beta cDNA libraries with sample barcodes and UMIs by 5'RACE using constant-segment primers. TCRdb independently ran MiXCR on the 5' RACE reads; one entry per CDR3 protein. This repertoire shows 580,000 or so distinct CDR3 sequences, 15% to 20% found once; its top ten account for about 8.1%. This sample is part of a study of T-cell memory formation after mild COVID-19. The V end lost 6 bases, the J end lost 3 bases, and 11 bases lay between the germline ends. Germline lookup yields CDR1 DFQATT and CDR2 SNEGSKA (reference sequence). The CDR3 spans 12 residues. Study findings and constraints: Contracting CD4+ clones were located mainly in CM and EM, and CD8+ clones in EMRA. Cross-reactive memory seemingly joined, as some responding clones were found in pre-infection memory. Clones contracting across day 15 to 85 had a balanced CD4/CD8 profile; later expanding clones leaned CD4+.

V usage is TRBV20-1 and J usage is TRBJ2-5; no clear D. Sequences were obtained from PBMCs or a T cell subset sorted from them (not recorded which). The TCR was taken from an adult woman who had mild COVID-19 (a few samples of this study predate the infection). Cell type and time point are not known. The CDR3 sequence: CSAFTTEETQYF. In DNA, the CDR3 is TGCAGTGCCTTCACGACTGAAGAGACCCAGTACTTC.